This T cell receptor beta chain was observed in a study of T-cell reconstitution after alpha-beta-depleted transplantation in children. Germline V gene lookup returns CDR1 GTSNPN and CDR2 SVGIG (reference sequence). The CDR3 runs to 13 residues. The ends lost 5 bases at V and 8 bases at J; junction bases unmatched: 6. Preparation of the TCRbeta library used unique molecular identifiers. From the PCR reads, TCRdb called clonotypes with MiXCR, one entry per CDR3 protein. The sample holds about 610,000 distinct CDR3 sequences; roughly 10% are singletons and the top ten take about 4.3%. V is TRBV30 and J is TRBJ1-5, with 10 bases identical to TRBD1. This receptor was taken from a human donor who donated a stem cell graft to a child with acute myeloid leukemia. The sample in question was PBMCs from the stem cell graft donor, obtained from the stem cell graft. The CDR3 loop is CAWATGGEEPQHF. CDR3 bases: TGTGCCTGGGCGACAGGGGGCGAGGAGCCCCAGCATTTT.